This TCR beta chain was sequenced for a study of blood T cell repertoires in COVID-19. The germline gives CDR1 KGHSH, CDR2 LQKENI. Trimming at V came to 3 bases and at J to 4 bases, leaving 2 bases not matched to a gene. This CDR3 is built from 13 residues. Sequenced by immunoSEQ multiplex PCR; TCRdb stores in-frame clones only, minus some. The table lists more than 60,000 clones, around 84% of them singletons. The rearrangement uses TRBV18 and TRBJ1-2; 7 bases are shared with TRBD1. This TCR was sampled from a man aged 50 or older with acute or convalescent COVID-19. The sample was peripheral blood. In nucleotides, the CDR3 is TGTGCCAGCTCACCGGGACAGATCTATGGCTACACCTTC. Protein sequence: CASSPGQIYGYTF.